This TCR beta chain originates from a study of blood T cell repertoires in COVID-19. This clone was seen at least ten times. In germline, CDR1 is MNHEY, CDR2 SVGAGI. After removal of 6 bases from V and 7 bases from J, the junction contained 8 bases not matched to a gene. CDR3 length: 15 amino acids. Original handling: Researchers report that nucleated cell counts were estimated from reference gene primer amplification. The data were produced by immunoSEQ multiplex PCR, yet TCRdb's version contains in-frame clones alone and is incomplete. D and trimming come from the DNA, and the V and J calls and clone size come from that table. Of roughly 220,000 clones in the sample, approximately 81% were seen once.

Sequenced sample: peripheral blood. The gene calls are TRBV6-5 and TRBJ1-6, with 8 bases that match TRBD1. This TCR came from a man aged 25 to 40 with active or convalescent COVID-19. DNA for the CDR3: TGTGCCAGCAGGCCTCTTAGGACAGGGAATTCACCCCTCCACTTT. This encodes CASRPLRTGNSPLHF.